The rows below give T cell receptor beta chains drawn from one sample of a study of shared clonotypes between healthy human individuals. Sequencing was performed with immunoSEQ multiplex PCR; in TCRdb, only in-frame clones are kept and a portion is missing. The table has 500,000 to 700,000 clones, 85% to 95% seen once. The sequencing input was naive CD8+ T cells sorted from blood. These receptors originate from a woman between 25 and 40 years old in good health. Both conserved end residues are part of each CDR3.

>TRBJ2-3|TRBV16
CASSIQAGVGTDTQYF
>TRBJ1-2|TRBV9
CASSAGNAGTESNYGYTF
>TRBJ1-4|TRBV28
CASSPIGQGWGHTEKLFF
>TRBJ1-1|TRBV29-1
CSTSEGNMNTEAFF
>TRBJ1-5|TRBV28
CASSEEQGRSNQPQHF
>TRBJ1-4|TRBV5-4
CASSSGPEWLFF
>TRBJ2-5|TRBV7-9
CASSLDEIPQETQYF
>TRBJ2-5|TRBV7-9
CASSLGSPVWETQYF
>TRBJ1-1|TRBV10-1
CASSPDRGGKAFF
>TRBJ2-3|TRBV14
CASSRFNMGGTDTQYF
>.|TRBV30
CAWTSGNDYEQYF